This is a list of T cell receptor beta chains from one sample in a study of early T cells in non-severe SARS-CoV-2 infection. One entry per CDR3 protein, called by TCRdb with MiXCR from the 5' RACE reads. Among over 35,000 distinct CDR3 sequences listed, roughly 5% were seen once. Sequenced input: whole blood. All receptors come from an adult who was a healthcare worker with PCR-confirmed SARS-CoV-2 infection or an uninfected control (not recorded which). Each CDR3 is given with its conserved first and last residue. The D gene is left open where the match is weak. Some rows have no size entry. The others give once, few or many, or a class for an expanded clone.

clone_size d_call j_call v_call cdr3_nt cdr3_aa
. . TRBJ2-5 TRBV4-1 TGCGCCAGCAGCCAAGAGGAGGGAGACCAAGAGACCCAGTACTTC CASSQEEGDQETQYF
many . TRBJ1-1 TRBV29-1 TGCAGCGTTCGATTCCCAGGAATCACTGAAGCTTTCTTT CSVRFPGITEAFF
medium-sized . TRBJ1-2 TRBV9 TGTGCCAGCAGCGTAGGGGCAGAGTCTAATGGCTACACCTTC CASSVGAESNGYTF
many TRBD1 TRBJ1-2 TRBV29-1 TGCAGCTTCGGGACAGGGTATGGCTACACCTTC CSFGTGYGYTF
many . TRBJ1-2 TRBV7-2 TGTGCCAGCAGCTTAGACAGGGTCGGTGGCTACACCTTC CASSLDRVGGYTF
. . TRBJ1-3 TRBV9 TGTGCCAGCAGCGTAGGAAGCTCTGGAAACACCATATATTTT CASSVGSSGNTIYF
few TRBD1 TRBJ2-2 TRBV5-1 TGCGCCAGCAGCCCGGGACAGGGATACACCGGGGAGCTGTTTTTT CASSPGQGYTGELFF
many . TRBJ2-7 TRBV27 TGTGCCAGCAGTCCCCCGGGCTACGAGCAGTACTTC CASSPPGYEQYF
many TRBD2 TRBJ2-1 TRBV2 TGTGCCAGCAGGACTAGCGGGAGCTCCTACAATGAGCAGTTCTTC CASRTSGSSYNEQFF
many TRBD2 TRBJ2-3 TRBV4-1 TGCGCCAGCAGCCAAGACGCAGCGGGGGGAACAGATACGCAGTATTTT CASSQDAAGGTDTQYF
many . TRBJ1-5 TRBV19 TGTGCCAGTAGTGAACAGGGTAACAATCAGCCCCAGCATTTT CASSEQGNNQPQHF
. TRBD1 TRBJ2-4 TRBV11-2 TGTGCCAGCAGTCTGCCTAGGGGGCCGAACCACATTCAGTACTTC CASSLPRGPNHIQYF
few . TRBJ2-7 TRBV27 TGTGCCAGCAGCCAAACGGGACTCGGGGAGCAGTACTTC CASSQTGLGEQYF
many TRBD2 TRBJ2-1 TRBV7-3 TGTGCCAGCAGCTTAATGGGAGGGGTTGAGCAGTTCTTC CASSLMGGVEQFF
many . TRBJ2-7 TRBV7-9 TGTGCCAGCAGCTTAGTGTACGGGGGGCCCTACGAGCAGTACTTC CASSLVYGGPYEQYF
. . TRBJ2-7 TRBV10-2 TGCGCCAGTAGCCGGGGCTCGAACTACGAGCAGTACTTC CASSRGSNYEQYF
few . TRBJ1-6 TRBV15 TGTGCCACCAGCAGTGATAGGGGACGTGTTAGTTCACCCCTCCACTTT CATSSDRGRVSSPLHF
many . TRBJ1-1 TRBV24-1 TGTGCCACCAGTGAGGGGGCGAACACTGAAGCTTTCTTT CATSEGANTEAFF
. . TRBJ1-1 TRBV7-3 TGTGCCAGCAGCAGGACTGGTAACACTGAAGCTTTCTTT CASSRTGNTEAFF
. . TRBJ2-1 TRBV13 TGTGCCAGCAGCATAAGAATAGGGGAGCAGTTCTTC CASSIRIGEQFF
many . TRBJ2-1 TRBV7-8 TGTGCCAGCAGCTTAGGACAGGCTAATTACAATGAGCAGTTCTTC CASSLGQANYNEQFF
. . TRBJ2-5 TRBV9 TGTGCCAGCAGCGTAGCGACAGGTCCCGGGGAGACCCAGTACTTC CASSVATGPGETQYF
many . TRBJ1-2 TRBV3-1 TGTGCCAGCAGCCAAGGGTACGGGTCCAGCCCCTATGGCTACACCTTC CASSQGYGSSPYGYTF
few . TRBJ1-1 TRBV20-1 TGCAGTGCACTCCGAGAAAACACTGAAGCTTTCTTT CSALRENTEAFF
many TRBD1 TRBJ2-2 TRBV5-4 TGTGCCAGCGCGACGCGACAGGGGAGCACCGGGGAGCTGTTTTTT CASATRQGSTGELFF
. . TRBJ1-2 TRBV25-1 TGTGCCAGCAGTGAAAACCTCTATGGCTACACCTTC CASSENLYGYTF
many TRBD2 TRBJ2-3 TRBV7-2 TGTGCCAGCAGCTCCCAGCGGGGGGGCGGCACAGATACGCAGTATTTT CASSSQRGGGTDTQYF
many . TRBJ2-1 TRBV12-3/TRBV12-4 TGTGCCAGCAACCTAGGTGGTTCCTACAATGAGCAGTTCTTC CASNLGGSYNEQFF
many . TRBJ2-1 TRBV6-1 TGTGCCAGCAGTCGACAGTTTGAGCAGTTCTTC CASSRQFEQFF
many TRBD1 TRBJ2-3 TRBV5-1 TGCGCCAGCAGCCTACCCCAGGGGGTCGCGTCAGATACGCAGTATTTT CASSLPQGVASDTQYF
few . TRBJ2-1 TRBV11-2 TGTGCCAGCAGCCCGGGGTTGCAAAGCTCCTACAATGAGCAGTTCTTC CASSPGLQSSYNEQFF
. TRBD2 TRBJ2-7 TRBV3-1 TGTGCCAGCAGCCTTCGACTAGCGGGGACCACTACTTACGAGCAGTACTTC CASSLRLAGTTTYEQYF
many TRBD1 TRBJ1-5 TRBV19 TGTGCCAGTAGTATGCCCGGGACAGGGGGCCGAAGCAATCAGCCCCAGCATTTT CASSMPGTGGRSNQPQHF
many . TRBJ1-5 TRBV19 TGTGCCAGTAGGCCGACGGCGTATAGCAATCAGCCCCAGCATTTT CASRPTAYSNQPQHF
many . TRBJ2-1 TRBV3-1 TGTGCCAGCAGCCAACGAGCACAGGTCCTGCTGGGCAATGAGCAGTTCTTC CASSQRAQVLLGNEQFF
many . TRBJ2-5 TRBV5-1 TGCGCCAGCAGCTTCGGAGCCCAAGAGACCCAGTACTTC CASSFGAQETQYF
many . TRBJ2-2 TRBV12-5 TGTGCTAGTGGTTTGCTAACGTCCGGGGAGCTGTTTTTT CASGLLTSGELFF
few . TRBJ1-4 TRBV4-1 TGCGCCAGCAGCCAAGGGCGAGGGAACGAAAAACTGTTTTTT CASSQGRGNEKLFF
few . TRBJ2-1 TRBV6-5 TGTGCCAGCAGTTACCTAAAATCGAGTAAGGGGGATGAGCAGTTCTTC CASSYLKSSKGDEQFF
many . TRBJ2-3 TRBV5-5 TGTGCCAGCAGCTTGGGGTCGATGGCAGATACGCAGTATTTT CASSLGSMADTQYF
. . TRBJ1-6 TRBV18 TGTGCCAGCTCAAGAGGGGAAGGATCACCCCTCCACTTT CASSRGEGSPLHF
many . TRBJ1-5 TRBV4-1 TGCGCCAGCAGCCAAGCCGCGAATCAGCCCCAGCATTTT CASSQAANQPQHF
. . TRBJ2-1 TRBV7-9 TGTGCCAGCTCCGAAGGGAGTTACAATGAGCAGTTCTTC CASSEGSYNEQFF
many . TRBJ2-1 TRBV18 TGTGCCAGCTCACCACTAAGCGACGATGAGCAGTTCTTC CASSPLSDDEQFF
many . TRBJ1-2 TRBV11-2 TGTGCCAGCAGCCCCACTGGGGGGGAAAGCCGCGGCTACACCTTC CASSPTGGESRGYTF
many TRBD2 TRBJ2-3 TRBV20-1 TGCAGTGCTAGGATAACTACGGGGGGGACGGATACGCAGTATTTT CSARITTGGTDTQYF
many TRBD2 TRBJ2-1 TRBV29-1 TGCAGCGTTGAATGGACTAGCGGGGGAGGGGAGCAGTTCTTC CSVEWTSGGGEQFF
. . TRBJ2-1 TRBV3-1 TGTGCCAGCAGCCAAGGAGGAGTCGGTTCCTACAATGAGCAGTTCTTC CASSQGGVGSYNEQFF
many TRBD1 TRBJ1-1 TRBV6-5 TGTGCCAGCAGTGCCAGGACAGGGATCACTGAAGCTTTCTTT CASSARTGITEAFF
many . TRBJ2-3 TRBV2 TGTGCCAGCATCGTGGGGAGTACGCAGTATTTT CASIVGSTQYF
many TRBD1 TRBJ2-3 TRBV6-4 TGTGCCAGCAGCAGGACAGGTAGCACAGATACGCAGTATTTT CASSRTGSTDTQYF
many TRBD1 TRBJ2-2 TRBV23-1 TGCGCCAAAGGCCGGGACAGGGAAGTTGCGAGCACCGGGGAGCTGTTTTTT CAKGRDREVASTGELFF
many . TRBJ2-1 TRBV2 TGTGCCAGCTGTTTTGGGGACTCCTACAATGAGCAGTTCTTC CASCFGDSYNEQFF
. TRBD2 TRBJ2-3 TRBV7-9 TGTGCCAGCAGCTCCTTCGGACTAGCGGGGCGCACAGATACGCAGTATTTT CASSSFGLAGRTDTQYF